Shown below are 29 T cell receptor beta chains from a single sample sequenced in a study of OX40 agonist ivuxolimab in advanced cancers. Libraries were constructed by the immunoSEQ multiplex PCR assay. Sourced from immuneACCESS, this table was stored by TCRdb with only in-frame sequences that have V and J called. A share of the clones is absent; for the studies checked, an unresolved V gene accounts for under half, and the remainder has no known explanation. The sample table shows 45,000 to 60,000 clones, and more than 85% are seen once. Clones ranked in the top ten supply 10% to 15% of the sample. The starting material was CD4+ or CD8+ T cells sorted from blood, obtained in a trial of the OX40 agonist ivuxolimab. Receptor source: an adult with an advanced solid tumor such as melanoma, head and neck, liver or kidney cancer.

V and J are TRBV7-9 and TRBJ2-1; D is unresolved. V lost 2 bases to trimming and J lost 4 bases, with 21 bases between them. This CDR3 spans 18 amino acids. Germline V lookup: CDR1 SEHNR, CDR2 FQNEAQ (reference sequence). In DNA form, the CDR3 reads TGTGCCAGCAGCTTAACCCCAACGTTTGGGCAAACATACAATGAGCAGTTCTTC. Encoded protein: CASSLTPTFGQTYNEQFF.

The CDR3 DNA reads as TGTGCCAGCAGCCTGGGACGGGGAAAGTCAGATACGCAGTATTTT. This sequence encodes CASSLGRGKSDTQYF. The chain uses TRBV28 and TRBJ2-3; D possibly matches TRBD1 or TRBD2 (5 bases each). This CDR3 has 15 amino acids. Germline assignment: CDR1 MDHEN and CDR2 SYDVKM. The ends were cut back, 6 bases at V and 4 bases at J, with 17 bases in the middle.

This chain links TRBV28 with TRBJ1-2; D is ambiguous. Trimming stripped 4 bases from V and 6 bases from J, with 21 bases between. The CDR3 length is 16 residues. CDR1 and CDR2 from the germline V gene are MDHEN and SYDVKM. The CDR3 sequence: CASSYHGVPTKDGYTF. CDR3 DNA: TGTGCCAGCAGTTACCACGGGGTACCTACCAAGGATGGCTACACCTTC.

J is TRBJ1-6 and V is TRBV5-1; D is perhaps TRBD1 (5 bases). Trimming cost V 7 bases and J 7 bases, with 18 bases left between them. This CDR3 contains 15 residues. Germline loops: CDR1 SGHRS, CDR2 YFSETQ. CDR3 nucleotide sequence: TGCGCCAGCCGTAACCGGGACTGGGGCAATTCACCCCTCCACTTT. Amino acid sequence: CASRNRDWGNSPLHF.

The V and J genes are TRBV11-2 and TRBJ2-1, with TRBD2 matching over 8 bases. The CDR3 is 14 residues long. After removal of 5 bases from V and 4 bases from J, the junction contained 4 bases not matched to a gene. Looked up from germline, CDR1 is SGHAT and CDR2 is FQNNGV. CDR3 DNA: TGTGCCAGCAGCCCTAGCGGGCCGTACAATGAGCAGTTCTTC. It encodes CASSPSGPYNEQFF.

J is TRBJ2-7 and V is TRBV29-1, with 8 bases aligning to TRBD1. Germline-derived CDR1 and CDR2 are SQVTM and ANQGSEA. The CDR3 extends over 11 amino acids. V shed 5 bases and J 5 bases; nucleotides not matched to a gene: 2. CDR3 protein: CSVQTGDEQYF. The CDR3 DNA follows: TGCAGCGTTCAGACAGGGGACGAGCAGTACTTC.

Turning to this clone: As the CDR3 is not closed by the conserved phenylalanine or tryptophan, this likely results from a read error. The DNA is omitted, as the CDR3 cannot be located on it reliably, and the CDR3 follows TCRdb's listing. The chain joins TRBV5-6 to TRBJ2-7; the D call in the table, TRBD1, was not verified against the DNA. Termini included, the CDR3 measures 11 amino acids. Germline V gene sequence: CDR1 SGHDT, CDR2 YYEEEE. The CDR3 protein is CASSLEGSQDI.

The chain employs TRBV5-1 and TRBJ2-7, with D perhaps matching TRBD1 (6 bases). CDR3 length: 14 amino acids. The germline V gene encodes CDR1 SGHRS and CDR2 YFSETQ. V shed 4 bases and J shed 1 base, with 12 bases lying between them. For the CDR3, the DNA is TGCGCCAGCAGCATACAGGGTCCATCCTACGAGCAGTACTTC. Translated, it gives CASSIQGPSYEQYF.

J is TRBJ2-1 and V is TRBV5-1; possibly TRBD2 for D (5 bases). The CDR3 is made up of 12 amino acids. The V end was cut by 4 bases, the J end by 12 bases, with 14 bases between. Looked up from germline, CDR1 is SGHRS and CDR2 is YFSETQ. The CDR3, as DNA: TGCGCCAGCAGCCGCACTAGGGAGAGGCAGTTCTTC. This translates into CASSRTRERQFF. Full variable domain (outside the CDR3, taken from reference TRBV5-1 and TRBJ2-1): KAGVTQTPRYLIKTRGQQVTLSCSPISGHRSVSWYQQTPGQGLQFLFEYFSETQRNKGNFPGRFSGRQFSNSRSEMNVSTLELGDSALYLCASSRTRERQFFGPGTRLTVL.

The gene calls are TRBV14 and TRBJ2-1; D perhaps matches TRBD1 (5 bases). Germline V gene data show CDR1 as SGHDN and CDR2 as FVKESK. The CDR3 is 12 residues long. The germline V and J ends were trimmed by 4 bases and 15 bases, with 16 bases remaining between them. CDR3 sequence: CASSPGQGNTFF. In DNA, the CDR3 is TGTGCCAGCAGCCCTGGGCAGGGCAATACGTTCTTC.

V is TRBV19 and J is TRBJ2-3, with TRBD2 matching over 13 bases. The trim removed 3 bases at V and 8 bases at J, leaving 11 bases unmatched. The CDR3 runs 17 residues. Germline CDR1 is LNHDA and CDR2 is SQIVND (reference sequence). The CDR3, as DNA: TGTGCCAGTAGTATCCCTACTAGCGGGGGGGCCTTCGGTACGCAGTATTTT. Translation gives CASSIPTSGGAFGTQYF.

The V and J genes are TRBV10-3 and TRBJ2-1; D might be TRBD2 (6 bases). The CDR3 runs to 15 residues. CDR1 and CDR2 (germline): ENHRY, SYGVKD. Trimming shortened V by 1 base and J by 2 bases, and 9 bases separated the two germline ends. The CDR3 reads CAISELAGTYNEQFF. In DNA form, the CDR3 reads TGTGCCATCAGTGAGTTGGCGGGGACCTACAATGAGCAGTTCTTC.

J is TRBJ1-5 and V is TRBV5-1, with D tentatively TRBD1 (5 bases). V was trimmed by 2 bases and J by 7 bases, leaving 13 bases between them. Germline loops: CDR1 SGHRS, CDR2 YFSETQ. CDR3 length equals 14 residues. The CDR3 nucleotides are TGCGCCAGCAGCTTATCCGGGGGTCAACAGCCCCAGCATTTT. Its translation is CASSLSGGQQPQHF.

CDR3: CASSLDRNTEAFF. The CDR3 coding sequence is TGCGCCAGCAGCCTCGACAGGAACACTGAAGCTTTCTTT. The chain carries TRBV5-1 and TRBJ1-1; tentatively, D is TRBD1 (5 bases). CDR1 and CDR2 (germline): SGHRS, YFSETQ. The CDR3 runs 13 residues. The ends were cut back, 4 bases at V and 1 base at J, with 8 bases in the middle. The full variable domain, its missing parts supplied by reference TRBV5-1 and TRBJ1-1, is KAGVTQTPRYLIKTRGQQVTLSCSPISGHRSVSWYQQTPGQGLQFLFEYFSETQRNKGNFPGRFSGRQFSNSRSEMNVSTLELGDSALYLCASSLDRNTEAFFGQGTRLTVV.

The V and J genes are TRBV7-3 and TRBJ2-6; unclear D gene. The V gene's germline CDR1 is SGHTA and CDR2 FQGTGA. The germline V and J ends were trimmed by 5 bases and 3 bases, with 11 bases remaining between them. The CDR3 contains 15 residues. CDR3 coding DNA: TGTGCCAGCAGCCCAAGAGTGAGTGGGGCCAACGTCCTGACTTTC. Protein: CASSPRVSGANVLTF.

The J gene is TRBJ1-6, the V gene TRBV5-1; TRBD1 matches 8 bases. V was clipped by 5 bases and J by 8 bases; unmatched bases: 12. The CDR3 is 16 residues long. The germline V gene encodes CDR1 SGHRS and CDR2 YFSETQ. This chain's CDR3 is CASRTLTRGQDSPLHF. The CDR3 DNA is TGCGCCAGCAGGACCCTCACCAGGGGACAGGATTCACCCCTCCACTTT.

The J gene is TRBJ1-2, the V gene TRBV6-1; D call uncertain. The CDR3 has 11 residues. With 7 bases removed from V and 3 bases from J, the gap between germline ends came to 6 bases. The germline V gene encodes CDR1 MNHNS and CDR2 SASEGT. CDR3 nucleotides: TGTGCCAGCAACAGAGACTATGGCTACACCTTC. Translating gives CASNRDYGYTF.

The CDR3 sequence: CATSREGYTEAFF. The CDR3 coding sequence is TGTGCCACCAGCAGAGAGGGGTATACTGAAGCTTTCTTT. This chain connects TRBV15 to TRBJ1-1; the D is unclear. The CDR3 has 13 amino acids. Between the trimmed V and J ends, which lost 0 bases and 5 bases, there was a span of 7 bases. Germline V gene lookup returns CDR1 LNHNV and CDR2 YYDKDF (reference sequence).

V is TRBV27 and J is TRBJ2-5, with 9 bases lining up with TRBD1. Looked up from germline, CDR1 is MNHEY and CDR2 is SMNVEV (reference sequence). CDR3 length equals 12 residues. V gave up 8 bases and J gave up 5 bases; unmatched junction bases: 3. The CDR3 spells CASQDRGETQYF. The CDR3 region has the DNA TGTGCCAGCCAGGACAGGGGTGAGACCCAGTACTTC.

V is TRBV5-4 and J is TRBJ2-5; no definite D call. Looked up from germline, CDR1 is SGHNT and CDR2 is YYREEE (reference sequence). V was shortened by 4 bases and J by 0 bases, with 16 bases between the two germline ends. The CDR3 sequence is 16 residues long. CDR3 bases: TGTGCCAGCAGCCCAGTACCGGAGATCTACCAAGAGACCCAGTACTTC. Amino acid sequence: CASSPVPEIYQETQYF.

This rearrangement joins TRBV9 to TRBJ1-1; tentative D call: TRBD1 (6 bases). V was clipped by 0 bases and J by 4 bases, with 7 bases between them. The CDR3 has 13 residues. CDR1 is SGDLS, CDR2 YYNGEE, per germline. CDR3 sequence reads: CASSVGGATEAFF. The CDR3 coding sequence is TGTGCCAGCAGCGTAGGGGGGGCCACTGAAGCTTTCTTT.

The chain combines TRBV19 with TRBJ1-2; no clear D gene. CDR3 length: 16 amino acids. V lost 3 bases and J 4 bases, leaving 18 bases between the germline ends. The germline V gene has CDR1 LNHDA and CDR2 SQIVND (reference sequence). DNA for the CDR3: TGTGCCAGTAGTATGTCCGGTACTCAAAGGATCTATGGCTACACCTTC. Residues: CASSMSGTQRIYGYTF. Filled out from reference TRBV19 and TRBJ1-2, the complete variable domain reads DGGITQSPKYLFRKEGQNVTLSCEQNLNHDAMYWYRQDPGQGLRLIYYSQIVNDFQKGDIAEGYSVSREKKESFPLTVTSAQKNPTAFYLCASSMSGTQRIYGYTFGSGTRLTVV.

The chain is built from TRBV11-2 and TRBJ2-5; 7 bases are a match to TRBD1. After removal of 5 bases from V and 4 bases from J, the junction contained 10 bases not matched to a gene. The CDR3 totals 15 residues. CDR1 and CDR2 (germline): SGHAT, FQNNGV. The CDR3 bases are TGTGCCAGCAGCCCCCACCGACAGGGTACAGAGACCCAGTACTTC. The encoded protein is CASSPHRQGTETQYF.

Regarding this clone: The junction departs from germline at one end; a sequencing error may be responsible. The V and J genes are TRBV4-2 and TRBJ2-7, with 7 bases identical to TRBD1. CDR3 size: 15 residues. CDR1 and CDR2 from the germline V gene are LGHNA and YNFKEQ. CDR3 DNA sequence: TGTGCCAGCAGCAAAGACCCAGGGGGATCCTACGAGCAGTACTTC. Residues: CASSKDPGGSYEQYF.

The V gene is TRBV28, the J gene TRBJ1-3; 7 bases are a match to TRBD1. With V trimmed by 4 bases and J by 3 bases, 3 bases remained unmatched. The CDR3 loop spans 14 amino acids. CDR1 is MDHEN and CDR2 is SYDVKM in the germline V gene. The CDR3 DNA reads TGTGCCAGCAGTTCAGGGGGGAGTGGAAACACCATATATTTT. It yields the protein CASSSGGSGNTIYF.

This clone was counted a single time. The rearrangement links TRBV4-1 to TRBJ1-5; D uncertain. The CDR3 consists of 9 residues. The ends were cut back, 9 bases at V and 8 bases at J, with 5 bases in the middle. Per the germline V gene, CDR1 is MGHRA and CDR2 is YSYEKL. In DNA form, the CDR3 reads TGCGCCAGTTGTAAGCCCCAGCATTTT. It is translated as CASCKPQHF.

The rearrangement joins TRBV4-2 to TRBJ1-2; 7 bases match TRBD1. The V gene end was trimmed by 0 bases and the J gene end by 4 bases; junction bases not matched to a gene: 5. Germline assignment: CDR1 LGHNA and CDR2 YNFKEQ. This CDR3 is built from 15 residues. CDR3 in amino acids: CASSQDDRVPYGYTF. The CDR3, as DNA: TGTGCCAGCAGCCAAGACGACAGGGTACCCTATGGCTACACCTTC.

The rearrangement uses TRBV6-1 and TRBJ2-7; a weak D match, TRBD1 (6 bases). The CDR3 runs to 14 residues. Germline assignment: CDR1 MNHNS and CDR2 SASEGT. Trimming removed 5 bases from V and 4 bases from J, with 15 bases in between. CDR3 coding DNA: TGTGCCAGCAGTCGCTTCGGAAGGGGGTACGAGCAGTACTTC. It encodes CASSRFGRGYEQYF.

This chain joins TRBV7-9 and TRBJ2-3; D is ambiguous. The CDR3 sequence is 17 residues long. The V end lost 0 bases, the J end lost 0 bases, and 13 bases lay between the germline ends. Per the germline V gene, CDR1 is SEHNR and CDR2 is FQNEAQ (reference sequence). The CDR3 is CASSLAGKQPSTDTQYF. The CDR3 DNA follows: TGTGCCAGCAGCTTAGCGGGGAAACAGCCAAGCACAGATACGCAGTATTTT.